Each of the 25 T cell receptor beta chains below was sequenced from the same sample in a study of shared clonotypes between healthy human individuals. The protocol was immunoSEQ multiplex PCR, while the TCRdb copy is restricted to in-frame clones and leaves out a portion. The table lists hundreds of thousands of clones, roughly three quarters of them singletons. Sequencing used PBMCs. All receptors derive from a woman aged 40 to 50 in good health. Some clones in this sample may be carry-over from other donors' samples.

There are many counts of this clone. The sample holds other DNA sequences that translate to the same CDR3. The CDR3 DNA reads as TGTGCCAGCAGTAGGTTGGGCACCTTCTACGAGCAGTACTTC. Its translation: CASSRLGTFYEQYF. The V and J genes are TRBV28 and TRBJ2-7; D is ambiguous. This CDR3 spans 14 amino acids. V was shortened by 5 bases and J by 3 bases, with 14 bases between the two germline ends. CDR1 and CDR2 (germline): MDHEN, SYDVKM.

V usage is TRBV29-1 and J usage is TRBJ2-3; D may be TRBD1 (6 bases). V lost 7 bases, J lost 0 bases, and 17 bases lay in between. The CDR3 is 15 residues long. Per germline, CDR1 SQVTM and CDR2 ANQGSEA. CDR3 DNA: TGCAGCGCACCCGCAGGGGTTACTAGCACAGATACGCAGTATTTT. Amino acid sequence: CSAPAGVTSTDTQYF.

Note on this clone: One base away lies a much larger clone, so this may be a sequencing read error. The rearrangement joins TRBV5-6 to TRBJ2-7, with 9 nucleotides matching TRBD2. CDR1 is SGHDT, CDR2 YYEEEE, per germline. This CDR3 has 14 amino acids. V was clipped by 4 bases and J by 0 bases; unmatched bases: 2. CDR3 nucleotide sequence: TGTGCCAGCAGCCAGACTAGCGGCTCCTACGAGCAGTACTTC. Amino acid sequence: CASSQTSGSYEQYF.

The rearrangement links TRBV18 to TRBJ2-6; TRBD1 might be the D (6 bases). This CDR3 spans 17 amino acids. Germline CDR1 is KGHSH and CDR2 is LQKENI. V lost 2 bases, J lost 0 bases, and 11 bases lay in between. The CDR3 loop is CASSPGGEASGANVLTF. The CDR3 bases are TGTGCCAGCTCACCAGGGGGCGAGGCCTCTGGGGCCAACGTCCTGACTTTC.

V usage is TRBV5-4 and J usage is TRBJ2-5, with D tentatively TRBD2 (5 bases). From germline, CDR1 is SGHNT and CDR2 YYREEE (reference sequence). V was cut by 9 bases and J by 5 bases, with 17 bases left in between. This CDR3 is 13 amino acids long. CDR3 sequence (DNA): TGTGCCATCCGCGCCGGGGTTGGGGAGACCCAGTACTTC. It encodes CAIRAGVGETQYF. The whole variable domain, remainder taken from reference TRBV5-4 and TRBJ2-5, is ETGVTQSPTHLIKTRGQQVTLRCSSQSGHNTVSWYQQALGQGPQFIFQYYREEENGRGNFPPRFSGLQFPNYSSELNVNALELDDSALYLCAIRAGVGETQYFGPGTRLLVL.

This chain links TRBV19 with TRBJ2-1; 13 bases line up with TRBD2. V trimming: 3 bases; J trimming: 15 bases; junction bases outside the gene matches: 8. The CDR3 spans 14 residues. The germline V gene encodes CDR1 LNHDA and CDR2 SQIVND (reference sequence). The CDR3 protein is CASSIPGLAGELFF. The CDR3 DNA reads as TGTGCCAGTAGTATCCCCGGACTAGCGGGAGAATTGTTCTTC. The entire variable domain, with the rest obtained from reference TRBV19 and TRBJ2-1, is as follows: DGGITQSPKYLFRKEGQNVTLSCEQNLNHDAMYWYRQDPGQGLRLIYYSQIVNDFQKGDIAEGYSVSREKKESFPLTVTSAQKNPTAFYLCASSIPGLAGELFFGPGTRLTVL.

This clone was counted ten times or more. Other DNA sequences in this specimen translate into the identical CDR3. The chain carries TRBV6-6 and TRBJ1-6; D ambiguous. Germline V gives CDR1 MNHNY, CDR2 SVGAGI (reference sequence). CDR3 length equals 15 residues. Trimming left V 4 bases short and J 8 bases short, with 15 bases between. CDR3 DNA sequence: TGTGCCAGCAGTTTACTTGTAGGGCCGGATTCACCCCTCCACTTT. This encodes CASSLLVGPDSPLHF.

As to this clone: A much bigger clone sits one base away, suggesting this may be a read error. The same CDR3 is also encoded by other DNA sequences in this sample. This chain uses TRBV27 with TRBJ2-1, with 11 nucleotides matching TRBD2. Trimming removed 6 bases from V and 8 bases from J; junction bases left unmatched: 12. Germline CDR1 and CDR2: MNHEY and SMNVEV (reference sequence). The CDR3 runs 16 residues. The CDR3 coding sequence is TGTGCCAGCAGCTCCCTTAGCGGGGGGGGCCCGCATGAGCAGTTCTTC. This sequence encodes CASSSLSGGGPHEQFF.

The J gene is TRBJ2-7, the V gene TRBV5-6, with a weak D call TRBD2 (6 bases). Trimming removed 0 bases at V and 2 bases at J, with 12 bases between. Germline-derived CDR1 and CDR2 are SGHDT and YYEEEE. The CDR3 is 15 amino acids. CDR3 region: CASSLAWDLTYEQYF. The CDR3 coding sequence is TGTGCCAGCAGCTTGGCCTGGGACTTAACCTACGAGCAGTACTTC.

V and J are TRBV29-1 and TRBJ2-7, with TRBD1 identical over 9 bases. Trimming cost V 7 bases and J 3 bases; bases outside gene matches: 13. The CDR3 is 15 amino acids. CDR1 and CDR2 from the germline V gene are SQVTM and ANQGSEA. The CDR3 region has the DNA TGCAGCGCTGGGCTCCGGTTGACAGGGGGCTACGAGCAGTACTTC. This codes for CSAGLRLTGGYEQYF.

The genes are TRBV7-9 and TRBJ2-7, with D unresolved. Trimming left V 3 bases short and J 2 bases short, with 8 bases between. The CDR3 spans 13 residues. Germline CDR1 SEHNR, CDR2 FQNEAQ (reference sequence). The chain's CDR3 is CASSFNNAYEQYF. CDR3 nucleotides: TGTGCCAGCAGCTTCAATAACGCCTACGAGCAGTACTTC.

This clone was seen once. This sequence joins TRBV28 and TRBJ1-3, with TRBD1 matching over 7 bases. Per the germline V gene, CDR1 is MDHEN and CDR2 is SYDVKM. The CDR3 consists of 16 residues. V shed 6 bases, J shed 0 bases, and the junction held 8 bases outside the gene matches. CDR3 nucleotides: TGTGCCAGCAGCACCCAGGGGGTGTCCTCTGGAAACACCATATATTTT. Translation: CASSTQGVSSGNTIYF.

This chain links TRBV25-1 with TRBJ1-4, with 8 bases fitting TRBD1. Per the germline V gene, CDR1 is MGHDK and CDR2 is SYGVNS. J gave up 3 bases and V 6 bases, and 3 bases lay outside the gene matches. This CDR3 comprises 14 residues. The CDR3 DNA reads TGTGCCAGCAGCGAGGGACAGGCTAATGAAAAACTGTTTTTT. Its protein product is CASSEGQANEKLFF.

V is TRBV6-6 and J is TRBJ1-1; TRBD1 matches at 7 bases. V shed 6 bases, J shed 3 bases, and the junction held 4 bases outside the gene matches. This CDR3 contains 13 residues. CDR1 MNHNY and CDR2 SVGAGI come from the germline V gene (reference sequence). This chain's CDR3 is CASRRTGDTEAFF. The CDR3 DNA reads TGTGCCAGCAGGCGAACAGGGGACACTGAAGCTTTCTTT.

This clone was recorded once. The CDR3 region is CASSQGTGIYNEQFF. Written as DNA, the CDR3 is TGCGCCAGCAGCCAGGGGACAGGGATCTACAATGAGCAGTTCTTC. The chain employs TRBV4-1 and TRBJ2-1; 9 bases match TRBD1. V was clipped by 3 bases and J by 3 bases; unmatched bases: 3. Germline V gene data show CDR1 as MGHRA and CDR2 as YSYEKL. This CDR3 is built from 15 residues.

The chain uses TRBV6-5 and TRBJ2-1, with 9 bases that match TRBD1. Germline CDR1 reads MNHEY; CDR2 reads SVGAGI. This CDR3 is 15 amino acids long. Trimming took 6 bases from V and 6 from J; bases not matched to a gene: 9. The CDR3 region has the DNA TGTGCCAGCAGACCGGTCGGGACAGGGTCCAATGAGCAGTTCTTC. Its protein product is CASRPVGTGSNEQFF.

Of note for this clone: A much more abundant neighbour one base away suggests this may be a read error. The conserved phenylalanine or tryptophan normally closing the CDR3 is absent here, so this likely arose from a read error. The gene calls are TRBV6-6 and TRBJ1-6, with D maybe TRBD1 (5 bases). V shed 6 bases and J shed 10 bases, with 10 bases lying between them. The CDR3 runs to 12 residues. Germline CDR1 MNHNY, CDR2 SVGAGI (reference sequence). The DNA for the CDR3 is TGTGCCAGCAGGGTCGGGGACTCACCCCTCCACCTT. Amino acids: CASRVGDSPLHL.

The chain uses TRBV27 and TRBJ2-3; D gene unclear. The CDR3 has 15 residues. V gave up 6 bases and J gave up 0 bases, with 13 bases separating them. CDR1 and CDR2 from the germline V gene are MNHEY and SMNVEV (reference sequence). CDR3 amino acids: CASRPRTASTDTQYF. CDR3 in DNA: TGTGCCAGCAGACCTCGGACGGCAAGCACAGATACGCAGTATTTT.

The chain joins TRBV20-1 to TRBJ1-1, with D maybe TRBD1 (6 bases). This CDR3 comprises 11 residues. With 6 bases removed from V and 11 bases from J, the gap between germline ends came to 16 bases. Germline V lookup: CDR1 DFQATT, CDR2 SNEGSKA (reference sequence). The CDR3 DNA follows: TGCAGTGCCGGGGGCCCCGCGGGCGCTTTCTTT. Protein: CSAGGPAGAFF.

V and J are TRBV7-9 and TRBJ2-1; 8 nucleotides line up with TRBD2. Germline V gene lookup returns CDR1 SEHNR and CDR2 FQNEAQ (reference sequence). V lost 1 base, J lost 0 bases, and 2 bases stayed unmatched. There are 16 residues in the CDR3. The CDR3 loop is CASSLVSGSSYNEQFF. The CDR3 DNA reads as TGTGCCAGCAGCTTAGTAAGCGGGAGCTCCTACAATGAGCAGTTCTTC.

As DNA, the CDR3 is TGTGCCAGCAGTTTTTTCGGGACAGGGGGAAACACCATATATTTT. This sequence encodes CASSFFGTGGNTIYF. The V and J genes are TRBV2 and TRBJ1-3, with 9 bases matching TRBD1. CDR1 SNHLY and CDR2 FYNNEI come from the germline V gene. V lost 5 bases, J lost 4 bases, and 6 bases stayed unmatched. The CDR3 length is 15 residues. The complete variable domain, with remaining parts taken from reference TRBV2 and TRBJ1-3, reads EPEVTQTPSHQVTQMGQEVILRCVPISNHLYFYWYRQILGQKVEFLVSFYNNEISEKSEIFDDQFSVERPDGSNFTLKIRSTKLEDSAMYFCASSFFGTGGNTIYFGEGSWLTVV.

The CDR3 here is CASSSLPSGSDNEQFF. DNA of the CDR3: TGTGCCAGCAGCTCCTTGCCTAGCGGGAGCGACAATGAGCAGTTCTTC. V and J are TRBV7-3 and TRBJ2-1; 10 bases fit TRBD2. This CDR3 region has 16 residues. Germline CDR1 is SGHTA and CDR2 is FQGTGA. V lost 4 bases and J lost 5; bases outside the gene matches: 8.

The CDR3: CASSHPSTDTQYF. The CDR3 DNA is TGCGCCAGCAGTCACCCTAGCACAGATACGCAGTATTTT. J is TRBJ2-3 and V is TRBV5-1; D remains unclear. The germline V and J ends were trimmed by 5 bases and 0 bases, with 7 bases remaining between them. Germline CDR1 reads SGHRS; CDR2 reads YFSETQ. This CDR3 contains 13 residues.

This chain joins TRBV7-9 and TRBJ2-7, with no clear D. The V end lost 4 bases, the J end lost 0 bases, and 13 bases lay between the germline ends. CDR1 SEHNR and CDR2 FQNEAQ come from the germline V gene (reference sequence). There are 15 residues in the CDR3. The CDR3 here is CASSSSSDGSYEQYF. The CDR3 DNA is TGTGCCAGCAGCTCCTCCTCGGACGGCTCCTACGAGCAGTACTTC.

CDR3 in DNA: TGTGCCAGCAGCCATACTAGCGGGAGGGCCAATGAGCAGTTCTTC. Translating it yields CASSHTSGRANEQFF. This chain joins TRBV7-3 and TRBJ2-1; 13 bases agree with TRBD2. The CDR3 extends over 15 amino acids. The trim removed 5 bases at V and 6 bases at J, leaving 4 bases unmatched. Germline assignment: CDR1 SGHTA and CDR2 FQGTGA.